The clone carrying this T cell receptor (beta chain) was counted once. Per the germline V gene, CDR1 is SQVTM and CDR2 is ANQGSEA. Trimming took off 6 bases at V and 4 bases at J, with 21 bases between the two ends. This CDR3 contains 15 residues. This entry comes from a study of cytotoxic CD8 clonotypes in ibrutinib-treated CLL. Produced via immunoSEQ multiplex PCR; TCRdb's table is partial and in-frame only. This table has more than 200,000 clones, approximately 75% appearing once. The rearrangement uses TRBV29-1 and TRBJ1-1; D may be TRBD1 (6 bases). The TCR sequence derives from a human donor with chronic lymphocytic leukemia. The sample was PBMCs, taken after 12 months of ibrutinib treatment. The CDR3 sequence: CSVGTIRRGGTEAFF. The CDR3 DNA sequence: TGCAGCGTGGGAACAATCCGGCGAGGGGGCACTGAAGCTTTCTTT. Based on the CDR3 plus reference TRBV29-1 and TRBJ1-1, the full variable domain is SAVISQKPSRDICQRGTSLTIQCQVDSQVTMMFWYRQQPGQSLTLIATANQGSEATYESGFVIDKFPISRPNLTFSTLTVSNMSPEDSSIYLCSVGTIRRGGTEAFFGQGTRLTVV.